The clone carrying this T cell receptor (beta chain) was found many times. Its antigen remains unknown. As part of library construction, unique molecular identifiers were attached to individual cDNA molecules. MiXCR, applied by TCRdb to the 5' RACE reads, yields one record per CDR3 protein. The sample consists of tens of thousands of distinct CDR3 sequences, 6.6% of them appearing once. The sample is drawn from a study of early T cells in non-severe SARS-CoV-2 infection. Across the whole study: It was bulk RNA from unsorted whole blood that was sequenced, and the chains were unpaired.

Regarding the study as a whole: Anti-spike CD8 responses were favored by VDJdb matching, which missed private and CD4 specificities.

V shed 5 bases and J 7 bases; nucleotides not matched to a gene: 5. Germline loops: CDR1 LNHDA, CDR2 SQIVND (reference sequence). This CDR3 has 14 residues. This sequence originates from an adult who was a healthcare worker with PCR-confirmed SARS-CoV-2 infection or an uninfected control (not recorded which). The sample taken for sequencing was whole blood. This chain uses TRBV19 with TRBJ2-1; 10 positions agree with TRBD2. DNA of the CDR3: TGTGCCAGTAGTGGGCTAGCGGGAGCTAATGAGCAGTTCTTC. It specifies CASSGLAGANEQFF.